The next 32 T cell receptor beta chains were all read from a single sample in a study of T cells in pancreatic ductal adenocarcinoma. The assay was immunoSEQ multiplex PCR, and TCRdb's table has in-frame clones only and misses some. The sample lists roughly 100,000 clones; about 96% were seen once. No neoadjuvant therapy was given to the selected pancreatic ductal adenocarcinoma patients before their surgery. The source material was PBMCs. These TCRs come from a human donor with pancreatic ductal adenocarcinoma.

The J gene is TRBJ2-7, the V gene TRBV2, with D tentatively TRBD2 (7 bases). CDR1 and CDR2 (germline): SNHLY, FYNNEI. With 8 bases removed from V and 3 bases from J, the gap between germline ends came to 26 bases. CDR3 size: 17 residues. The CDR3 spells CASHGQGGALTIYEQYF. CDR3 DNA sequence: TGTGCCAGCCACGGCCAAGGGGGGGCGCTGACTATCTACGAGCAGTACTTC.

The rearrangement uses TRBV7-9 and TRBJ1-2; D unresolved. Per germline, CDR1 SEHNR and CDR2 FQNEAQ (reference sequence). The V and J ends lost 3 bases and 7 bases respectively, with 6 bases between them. This CDR3 has 11 amino acids. The CDR3 here is CASSFGSGYTF. CDR3 coding DNA: TGTGCCAGCAGCTTCGGTTCTGGCTACACCTTC.

The gene calls are TRBV5-4 and TRBJ1-2, with 12 bases lining up with TRBD1. Per germline, CDR1 SGHNT and CDR2 YYREEE (reference sequence). This CDR3 contains 16 residues. The J segment lost 4 bases and the V segment lost 4 bases, leaving 8 bases of the junction unmatched. CDR3 loop: CASSSSGTGGLYGYTF. Here the CDR3 DNA reads TGTGCCAGCAGCAGTTCCGGGACAGGGGGCCTCTATGGCTACACCTTC.

The genes are TRBV4-3 and TRBJ1-1, with 9 positions matching TRBD1. Losses at the gene ends were 1 base for V and 3 bases for J; bases not matched to a gene: 15. CDR1 and CDR2 from the germline V gene are LGHNA and YSLEER. This CDR3 has 19 amino acids. The CDR3 nucleotides are TGCGCCAGCAGCCAAGGAACCCCCGGGACAGGGCGTTCCGACACTGAAGCTTTCTTT. It translates to CASSQGTPGTGRSDTEAFF.

This sequence joins TRBV7-9 and TRBJ2-3; the D is unclear. Trimming took off 5 bases at V and 9 bases at J, with 12 bases between the two ends. The CDR3 has 12 residues. CDR1 SEHNR and CDR2 FQNEAQ come from the germline V gene (reference sequence). The CDR3 DNA reads TGTGCCAGCAGCCCCACCGAGGTAACGCAGTATTTT. Amino acids: CASSPTEVTQYF.

The chain is built from TRBV7-9 and TRBJ2-7; 9 nucleotides line up with TRBD2. The V gene end was trimmed by 5 bases and the J gene end by 2 bases; junction bases not matched to a gene: 10. Germline CDR1 is SEHNR and CDR2 is FQNEAQ (reference sequence). The CDR3 has 16 amino acids. The CDR3 nucleotides are TGTGCCAGCAGCCCCTCCGGGACTAGCAGTCCCTACGAGCAGTACTTC. This sequence encodes CASSPSGTSSPYEQYF.

The V gene is TRBV7-9, the J gene TRBJ1-1; perhaps TRBD1 as D (5 bases). Deletions cut 0 bases from V and 8 bases from J, with 13 bases between. The CDR3 is 14 residues long. Germline values: CDR1 SEHNR, CDR2 FQNEAQ (reference sequence). The CDR3 region is CASSLALQGREAFF. As DNA, the CDR3 is TGTGCCAGCAGCTTAGCGCTGCAGGGCCGAGAAGCTTTCTTT.

The rearrangement uses TRBV5-5 and TRBJ2-5; perhaps TRBD2 as D (6 bases). With 4 bases removed from V and 3 bases from J, the gap between germline ends came to 25 bases. Germline V gene lookup returns CDR1 SGHKS and CDR2 YYEKEE (reference sequence). The CDR3 consists of 18 residues. This chain's CDR3 is CASSRGSGGDVTKETQYF. As DNA, the CDR3 is TGTGCCAGCAGCCGAGGATCAGGAGGGGATGTGACCAAAGAGACCCAGTACTTC.

This clone appeared a single time. The chain employs TRBV6-1 and TRBJ1-5; 8 nucleotides agree with TRBD1. The germline CDR1 and CDR2 sequences are MNHNS and SASEGT. The CDR3 length is 13 residues. V was pared by 8 bases and J by 5 bases, with 5 bases of the junction left unmatched. CDR3 in amino acids: CASAARGHQPQHF. The CDR3 DNA reads TGTGCCAGCGCAGCCAGGGGGCATCAGCCCCAGCATTTT.

The J gene is TRBJ2-4, the V gene TRBV29-1, with a possible D match to TRBD1 (7 bases). The CDR3 loop spans 12 amino acids. The germline gives CDR1 SQVTM, CDR2 ANQGSEA. V lost 7 bases to trimming and J lost 9 bases, with 16 bases between them. CDR3 region: CSATGTEGIQYF. CDR3 nucleotide sequence: TGCAGCGCGACAGGGACGGAGGGCATTCAGTACTTC.

Of note for this clone: The junction does not match germline at one end; this may be a read error. CDR3 DNA: TGTGCCAGCACTGAATTCGGGGGGACACAAGAGACCCAGTACTTC. It codes for CASTEFGGTQETQYF. This rearrangement joins TRBV2 to TRBJ2-5; weak D call: TRBD2 (7 bases). The CDR3 has 15 amino acids. The germline V gene encodes CDR1 SNHLY and CDR2 FYNNEI.

The chain uses TRBV6-5 and TRBJ1-2; a weak D match, TRBD1 (5 bases). From germline, CDR1 is MNHEY and CDR2 SVGAGI. This CDR3 has 12 residues. The V gene lost 10 bases and the J gene lost 3 bases, with 12 bases spanning the gap. The CDR3 region is CATSRGDYGYTF. CDR3 nucleotide sequence: TGTGCCACCTCTCGGGGGGACTATGGCTACACCTTC.

The chain links TRBV7-3 to TRBJ2-7; 11 nucleotides match TRBD2. CDR3 length equals 17 residues. The junction had 8 bases not matched to a gene; V was cut back by 1 base and J by 3 bases. In germline, CDR1 is SGHTA, CDR2 FQGTGA. The CDR3 protein is CASSLNGGTSGNYEQYF. In nucleotides, the CDR3 is TGTGCCAGCAGCTTAAACGGGGGGACTAGCGGAAACTACGAGCAGTACTTC.

This clone was seen a few times. The rearrangement uses TRBV7-9 and TRBJ2-7, with D perhaps TRBD1 (6 bases). V was clipped by 5 bases and J by 7 bases, with 9 bases between them. CDR3 length equals 11 residues. Germline V gene lookup returns CDR1 SEHNR and CDR2 FQNEAQ (reference sequence). The CDR3 nucleotides read TGTGCCAGCAGCGCCCAGGGGGAGCAGTACTTC. This gives the protein CASSAQGEQYF.

Concerning this clone itself: An end of the junction differs from the germline gene, which may be a read error. The rearrangement links TRBV13 to TRBJ2-5, with TRBD1 identical over 8 bases. The length of the CDR3 is 15 residues. Germline assignment: CDR1 PRHDT and CDR2 FYEKMQ (reference sequence). For the CDR3, the DNA is TGTGCCAGCAGCCTAGGACAGGGCTACCAAGAGACCCAGTACTTC. Translated: CASSLGQGYQETQYF.

The chain joins TRBV29-1 to TRBJ2-5, with 9 bases fitting TRBD1. Germline V CDR1 and CDR2: SQVTM, ANQGSEA. This CDR3 comprises 14 residues. Trimming took 4 bases from V and 5 from J; bases not matched to a gene: 8. The DNA of the CDR3 is TGCAGCGTTGTCGCCGGGACAGGGCGGGAGACCCAGTACTTC. Residues: CSVVAGTGRETQYF. The variable domain in full, with the rest retrieved from reference TRBV29-1 and TRBJ2-5, is SAVISQKPSRDICQRGTSLTIQCQVDSQVTMMFWYRQQPGQSLTLIATANQGSEATYESGFVIDKFPISRPNLTFSTLTVSNMSPEDSSIYLCSVVAGTGRETQYFGPGTRLLVL.

The chain uses TRBV29-1 and TRBJ1-5, with D possibly being TRBD1 (6 bases). The CDR3 spans 14 residues. In germline, CDR1 is SQVTM, CDR2 ANQGSEA. V lost 4 bases and J lost 5, with 15 bases in between. The CDR3 is CSVAGHSKDQPQHF. The CDR3 DNA sequence: TGCAGCGTTGCGGGACACAGCAAAGATCAGCCCCAGCATTTT.

V gene TRBV7-2 combines with J gene TRBJ2-1; TRBD2 agrees at 8 bases. Germline V gene data show CDR1 as SGHTA and CDR2 as FQGNSA. J gave up 7 bases and V 7 bases, and 12 bases lay outside the gene matches. The CDR3 extends over 15 amino acids. CDR3 coding DNA: TGTGCCAGCACCCGAATCCCACTAGCGGATAATGAGCAGTTCTTC. Encoded protein: CASTRIPLADNEQFF. Based on the CDR3 plus reference TRBV7-2 and TRBJ2-1, the full variable domain is GAGVSQSPSNKVTEKGKDVELRCDPISGHTALYWYRQSLGQGLEFLIYFQGNSAPDKSGLPSDRFSAERTGGSVSTLTIQRTQQEDSAVYLCASTRIPLADNEQFFGPGTRLTVL.

The chain carries TRBV5-1 and TRBJ1-1; TRBD1 aligns across 9 bases. Trimming cost V 5 bases and J 7 bases; bases outside gene matches: 3. Per germline, CDR1 SGHRS and CDR2 YFSETQ. The CDR3 runs 12 residues. In DNA form, the CDR3 reads TGCGCCAGCAGACGGGACAGGGATGAAGCTTTCTTT. Translating gives CASRRDRDEAFF.

The chain uses TRBV4-3 and TRBJ1-3, with a tentative D call TRBD1 (6 bases). Per germline, CDR1 LGHNA and CDR2 YSLEER. This CDR3 comprises 16 residues. Trimming took 1 base from V and 4 from J, leaving 14 bases between them. CDR3 bases: TGCGCCAGCAGCCAAGGTCGGGGGGCGCAGGGAAACACCATATATTTT. Encoded protein: CASSQGRGAQGNTIYF.

The V call is TRBV9, the J call TRBJ2-1; TRBD2 is a possible D gene (6 bases). The germline gives CDR1 SGDLS, CDR2 YYNGEE. The V and J ends lost 1 base and 2 bases respectively, with 7 bases between them. The length of the CDR3 is 14 residues. CDR3 DNA sequence: TGTGCCAGCAGCGTAAGCGGGCCCTACAATGAGCAGTTCTTC. It is translated as CASSVSGPYNEQFF.

The chain joins TRBV28 to TRBJ2-5, with 8 positions matching TRBD2. V gave up 4 bases and J gave up 6 bases; unmatched junction bases: 7. CDR3 size: 14 residues. Germline CDR1 reads MDHEN; CDR2 reads SYDVKM. For the CDR3, the DNA is TGTGCCAGCAGTTCCGGGACTAGAGGACAGACCCAGTACTTC. Its translation: CASSSGTRGQTQYF.

The rearrangement joins TRBV15 to TRBJ1-3; 7 positions match TRBD1. This CDR3 spans 14 amino acids. After removal of 7 bases from V and 2 bases from J, the junction contained 5 bases not matched to a gene. Germline V gives CDR1 LNHNV, CDR2 YYDKDF (reference sequence). CDR3: CATKGDRAGNTIYF. CDR3 DNA sequence: TGTGCCACCAAAGGTGACAGGGCTGGAAACACCATATATTTT.

The chain is built from TRBV19 and TRBJ2-2; D may be TRBD2 (5 bases). CDR3 size: 16 residues. V was clipped by 3 bases and J by 0 bases, with 11 bases between them. The germline CDR1 and CDR2 sequences are LNHDA and SQIVND (reference sequence). The CDR3 loop is CASSILGRPNTGELFF. CDR3 DNA: TGTGCCAGTAGTATCCTAGGGAGACCGAACACCGGGGAGCTGTTTTTT.

The chain has TRBV18 and TRBJ2-7, with D perhaps TRBD1 (6 bases). This CDR3 contains 13 residues. V shed 2 bases and J shed 11 bases, with 16 bases lying between them. Germline values: CDR1 KGHSH, CDR2 LQKENI. CDR3 coding DNA: TGTGCCAGCTCACCAGCTAGTCTCCAGGGGAAGTACTTC. It codes for CASSPASLQGKYF.

This chain connects TRBV30 to TRBJ2-7; 8 bases match TRBD1. V shed 5 bases and J 5 bases; nucleotides not matched to a gene: 11. From germline, CDR1 is GTSNPN and CDR2 SVGIG (reference sequence). The CDR3 length is 14 residues. CDR3 sequence reads: CAWGGGQGFHEQYF. As DNA, the CDR3 is TGTGCCTGGGGCGGAGGACAGGGCTTCCACGAGCAGTACTTC.

The chain carries TRBV19 and TRBJ1-1; D possibly corresponds to TRBD1 (6 bases). Trimming left V 6 bases short and J 4 bases short, with 24 bases between. Germline loops: CDR1 LNHDA, CDR2 SQIVND (reference sequence). CDR3 size: 17 residues. The CDR3 region is CASSPSGANPRGTEAFF. CDR3 nucleotides: TGTGCCAGTAGCCCTTCAGGGGCAAACCCAAGAGGCACTGAAGCTTTCTTT.

This clone was seen only a few times. The chain couples TRBV28 to TRBJ1-1; the match to TRBD1 covers 9 bases. Germline V lookup: CDR1 MDHEN, CDR2 SYDVKM. The V gene end was trimmed by 2 bases and the J gene end by 8 bases; junction bases not matched to a gene: 6. The CDR3 totals 14 residues. The CDR3 loop reads CASSLPDRGSEAFF. CDR3 sequence (DNA): TGTGCCAGCAGTTTACCGGACAGGGGTTCAGAAGCTTTCTTT.

J is TRBJ1-1 and V is TRBV5-1; D is unclear. Germline-derived CDR1 and CDR2 are SGHRS and YFSETQ. V lost 4 bases and J 4 bases, leaving 8 bases between the germline ends. The CDR3 is 12 amino acids. The CDR3 region has the DNA TGCGCCAGCAGCCCAGGAACCACTGAAGCTTTCTTT. The encoded protein is CASSPGTTEAFF.

This clone is a singleton in its sample. The CDR3 DNA reads TGTGCCAGCAGCGTAGGATCGGGGGAAGGCACCGGGGAGCTGTTTTTT. Protein sequence: CASSVGSGEGTGELFF. This chain connects TRBV9 to TRBJ2-2; maybe TRBD2 (6 bases). Germline V lookup: CDR1 SGDLS, CDR2 YYNGEE. This CDR3 has 16 amino acids. Trimming stripped 0 bases from V and 4 bases from J, with 13 bases between.

Worth noting for this clone: The junction differs from germline at one of its ends, possibly a read error. The CDR3 protein is CASSFRPGNQPRHF. Written as DNA, the CDR3 is TGTGCCAGCAGTTTTCGACCCGGGAATCAGCCCCGGCATTTT. The gene calls are TRBV6-6 and TRBJ1-5; no firm D call. CDR1 is MNHNY and CDR2 is SVGAGI in the germline V gene (reference sequence). The CDR3 loop spans 14 amino acids.

The V gene is TRBV7-2, the J gene TRBJ2-3; 11 bases are a match to TRBD2. V lost 3 bases and J lost 1; bases outside the gene matches: 6. The CDR3 sequence is 17 residues long. Per germline, CDR1 SGHTA and CDR2 FQGNSA. The CDR3 reads CASSLHTSGSGTDTQYF. In nucleotides, the CDR3 is TGTGCCAGCAGCTTGCACACTAGCGGGAGCGGCACAGATACGCAGTATTTT.